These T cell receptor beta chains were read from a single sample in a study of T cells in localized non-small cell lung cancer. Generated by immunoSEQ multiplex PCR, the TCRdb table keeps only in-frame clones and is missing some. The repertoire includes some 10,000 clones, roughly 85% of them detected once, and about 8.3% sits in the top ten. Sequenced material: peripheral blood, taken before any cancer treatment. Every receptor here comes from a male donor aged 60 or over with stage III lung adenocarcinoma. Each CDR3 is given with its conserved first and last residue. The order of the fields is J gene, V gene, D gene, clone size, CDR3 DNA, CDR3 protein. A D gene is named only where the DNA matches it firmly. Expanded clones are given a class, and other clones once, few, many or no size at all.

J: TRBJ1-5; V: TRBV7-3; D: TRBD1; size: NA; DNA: TGTGCCAGCAGCGAGAGGACAGGGGGGCCCCAGCATTTT; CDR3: CASSERTGGPQHF
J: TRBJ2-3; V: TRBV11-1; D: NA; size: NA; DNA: TGTGCCAGCAGCCCGTGGTTAGAGACTGGAAGCACAGATACGCAGTATTTT; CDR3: CASSPWLETGSTDTQYF
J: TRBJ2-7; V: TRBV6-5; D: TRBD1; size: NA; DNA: TGTGCCACTGGGGGGACAGGGGGAGCCTACGAGCAGTACTTC; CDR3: CATGGTGGAYEQYF
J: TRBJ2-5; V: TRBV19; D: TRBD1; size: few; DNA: TGTGCCAGTAGTCGCTTGGGGACAGGGGAAGAGACCCAGTACTTC; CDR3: CASSRLGTGEETQYF
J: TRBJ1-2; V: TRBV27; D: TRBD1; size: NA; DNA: TGTGCCAGCAGTTTTCTCCGACAGGGTCATAACTATGGCTACACCTTC; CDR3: CASSFLRQGHNYGYTF
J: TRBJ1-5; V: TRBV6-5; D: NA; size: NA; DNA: TGTGCCAGCAGTGTACAGGGTGGGGGTCCCCAGCATTTT; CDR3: CASSVQGGGPQHF
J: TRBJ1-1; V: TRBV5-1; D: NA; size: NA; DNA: TGCGCCAGCAGCCCGGGACAGAACACTGAAGCTTTCTTT; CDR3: CASSPGQNTEAFF
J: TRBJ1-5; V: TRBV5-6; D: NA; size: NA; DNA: TGTGCCAGCACCTGGGGACCTAATCAGCCCCAGCATTTT; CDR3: CASTWGPNQPQHF
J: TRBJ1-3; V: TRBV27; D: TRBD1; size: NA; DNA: TGTGCCAGCAGTTCCCTCCCCCAGACAGGGCGCACCATATATTTT; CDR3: CASSSLPQTGRTIYF
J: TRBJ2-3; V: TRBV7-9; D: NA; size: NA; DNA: TGTGCCAGCAGCTTCCGGGACGGCACAGATACGCAGTATTTT; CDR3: CASSFRDGTDTQYF
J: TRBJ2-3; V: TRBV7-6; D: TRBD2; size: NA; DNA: TGTGCCAGCAGCTCAGCGGGAGGCCAGGCAGATACGCAGTATTTT; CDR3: CASSSAGGQADTQYF
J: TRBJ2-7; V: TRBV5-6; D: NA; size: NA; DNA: TGTGCCAGCAGCTTGGGACCCAACAGGGACTACGAGCAGTACTTC; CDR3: CASSLGPNRDYEQYF
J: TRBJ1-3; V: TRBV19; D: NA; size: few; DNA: TGTGCCAGTAGTGACAGTACGTCCGGAAACACCATATATTTT; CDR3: CASSDSTSGNTIYF
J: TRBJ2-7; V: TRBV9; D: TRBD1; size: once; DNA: TGTGCCAGCAGCGTGGGGACAGGGCCCTACGAGCAGTACTTC; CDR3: CASSVGTGPYEQYF
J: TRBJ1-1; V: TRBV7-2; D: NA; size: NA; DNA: TGTGCCAGCAGCTTAAAGGGAGCGAACACTGAAGCTTTCTTT; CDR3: CASSLKGANTEAFF
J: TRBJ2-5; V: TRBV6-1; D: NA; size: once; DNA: TGTGCCAGCATTAGGTCTTTCGGGGAGACCCAGTACTTC; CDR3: CASIRSFGETQYF
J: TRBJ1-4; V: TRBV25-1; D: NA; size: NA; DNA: TGTGCCAGCAGTGATACAGGGAGAACTAATGAAAAACTGTTTTTT; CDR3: CASSDTGRTNEKLFF
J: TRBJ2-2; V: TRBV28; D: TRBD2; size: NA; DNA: TGTGCCAGCAGTTTTACTAAGGGACTAGTGATTACCGGGGAGCTGTTTTTT; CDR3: CASSFTKGLVITGELFF
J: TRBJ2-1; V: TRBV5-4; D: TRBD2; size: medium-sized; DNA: TGTGCCAGCAGCTTGGCCCTAGCGGGAGTCTCCTACAATGAGCAGTTCTTC; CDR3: CASSLALAGVSYNEQFF
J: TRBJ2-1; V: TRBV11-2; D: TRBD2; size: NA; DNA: TGTGCCAGCAGCTCTAGCGGAAAACATAATGAGCAGTTCTTC; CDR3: CASSSSGKHNEQFF
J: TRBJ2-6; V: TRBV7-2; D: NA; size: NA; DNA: TGTGCCAGCAGCTTAAGGGCAGCTGGGGCCAACGTCCTGACTTTC; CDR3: CASSLRAAGANVLTF
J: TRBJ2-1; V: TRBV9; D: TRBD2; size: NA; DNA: TGTGCCAGCAGCGTAGGTGCGGGGGGGTACAATGAGCAGTTCTTC; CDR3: CASSVGAGGYNEQFF
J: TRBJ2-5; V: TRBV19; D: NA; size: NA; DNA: TGTGCCAGTAGTACCGGGGACGGGCCAGAGACCCAGTACTTC; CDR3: CASSTGDGPETQYF
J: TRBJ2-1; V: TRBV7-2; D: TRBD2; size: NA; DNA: TGTGCCAGCAGCCTGGGACTACGCAATGAGCAGTTCTTC; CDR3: CASSLGLRNEQFF
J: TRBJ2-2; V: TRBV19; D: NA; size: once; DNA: TGTGCCAGTAGGAGAGCGGATCGGGACACCGGGGAGCTGTTTTTT; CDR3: CASRRADRDTGELFF
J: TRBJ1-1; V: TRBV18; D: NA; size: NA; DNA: TGTGCCAGCTCACAACAACGCCAGGTGACTGAAGCTTTCTTT; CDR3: CASSQQRQVTEAFF
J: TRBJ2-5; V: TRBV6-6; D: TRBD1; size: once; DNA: TGTGCCAGCAGCGGACAGGGGGGAAAAGAGACCCAGTACTTC; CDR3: CASSGQGGKETQYF
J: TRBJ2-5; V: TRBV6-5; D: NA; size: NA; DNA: TGTGCCAGCAGTTACTCAGGAGCGGAGACCCAGTACTTC; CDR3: CASSYSGAETQYF
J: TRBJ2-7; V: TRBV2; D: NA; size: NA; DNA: TGTGCCAGCAGTGATCAAAAGCAGTACTTC; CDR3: CASSDQKQYF
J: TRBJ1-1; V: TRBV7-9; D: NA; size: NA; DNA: TGTGCCAGCAGCTTAGGCTATGGCACTGAAGCTTTCTTT; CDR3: CASSLGYGTEAFF
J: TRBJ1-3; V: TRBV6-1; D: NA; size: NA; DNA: TGTGCCAGCAGTGAAGAAAGGCTGAGGGGAAACACCATATATTTT; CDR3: CASSEERLRGNTIYF
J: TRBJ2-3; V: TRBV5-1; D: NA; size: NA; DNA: TGCGCCAGCAGCTCGGGACAAGGAGGGGATACGCAGTATTTT; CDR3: CASSSGQGGDTQYF
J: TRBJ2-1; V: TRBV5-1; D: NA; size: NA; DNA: TGCGCCAGCAGCTCCGGGACCCAAAGTTACAATGAGCAGTTCTTC; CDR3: CASSSGTQSYNEQFF
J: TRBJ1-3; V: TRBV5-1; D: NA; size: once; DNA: TGCGCCAGCAGCTTACAGGACGTCTCCTCTGGAAACACCATATATTTT; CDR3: CASSLQDVSSGNTIYF
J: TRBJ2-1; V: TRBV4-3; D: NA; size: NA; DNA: TGCGCCAGCAGCCAAGATGCCTCTCCGTACAATGAGCAGTTCTTC; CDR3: CASSQDASPYNEQFF
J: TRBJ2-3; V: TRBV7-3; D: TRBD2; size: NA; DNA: TGTGCCAGCAGCCCCCCGGGACTAGCGGGAACAGATACGCAGTATTTT; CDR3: CASSPPGLAGTDTQYF
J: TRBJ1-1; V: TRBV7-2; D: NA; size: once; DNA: TGTGCCAGCAGCTTAGGACAGAGGCGTGCTGAAGCTTTCTTT; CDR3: CASSLGQRRAEAFF
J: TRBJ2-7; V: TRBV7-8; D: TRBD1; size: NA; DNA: TGTGCCAGCAGCTTCGACAGGGGAGTCAACGAGCAGTACTTC; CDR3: CASSFDRGVNEQYF
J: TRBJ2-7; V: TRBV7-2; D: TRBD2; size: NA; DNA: TGTGCCAGCAGCCCAACTAGCGGGAGCTCCTACGAGCAGTACTTC; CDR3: CASSPTSGSSYEQYF
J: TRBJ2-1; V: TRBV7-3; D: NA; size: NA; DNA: TGTGCCAGCAGCCACGGGACCGGAAATTACAATGAGCAGTTCTTC; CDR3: CASSHGTGNYNEQFF
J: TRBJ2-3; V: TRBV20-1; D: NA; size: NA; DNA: TGCAGTGCTCTACAGGCAGATACGCAGTATTTT; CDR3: CSALQADTQYF
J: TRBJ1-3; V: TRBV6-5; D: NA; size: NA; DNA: TGTGCCAGCAGTTACTTGGCAGGGGAAAACACCATATATTTT; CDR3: CASSYLAGENTIYF
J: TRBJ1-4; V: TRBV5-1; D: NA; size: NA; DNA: TGCGCCAGCAGCTTGTCTCGACAGTTTAATGAAAAACTGTTTTTT; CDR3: CASSLSRQFNEKLFF
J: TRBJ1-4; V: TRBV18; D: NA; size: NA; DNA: TGTGCCAGCTCTCCCCCCTCGGCGACTGAAAAACTGTTTTTT; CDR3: CASSPPSATEKLFF
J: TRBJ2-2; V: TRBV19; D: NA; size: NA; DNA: TGTGCCACCGGGGGCAATAGGAACACCGGGGAGCTGTTTTTT; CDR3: CATGGNRNTGELFF
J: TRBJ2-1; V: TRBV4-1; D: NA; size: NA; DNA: TGCGCCAGCAGCCAAGAGCCGGGGAACTACAATGAGCAGTTCTTC; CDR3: CASSQEPGNYNEQFF
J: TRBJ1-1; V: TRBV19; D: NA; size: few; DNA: TGTGCCAGTAGTATAGCCAGGTTGAACACTGAAGCTTTCTTT; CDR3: CASSIARLNTEAFF
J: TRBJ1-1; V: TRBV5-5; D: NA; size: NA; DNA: TGTGCCAGCAGCTTGGCCTTTTCAAGCACTGAAGCTTTCTTT; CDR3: CASSLAFSSTEAFF
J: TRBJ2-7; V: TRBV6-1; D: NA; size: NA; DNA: TGTGCCAGCGCCGCACAGGGGGGGCGGTACGAGCAGTACTTC; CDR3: CASAAQGGRYEQYF
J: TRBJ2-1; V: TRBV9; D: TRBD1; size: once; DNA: TGTGCCAGCAGCTCCCAGGGACAGAGCTCCTACAATGAGCAGTTCTTC; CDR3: CASSSQGQSSYNEQFF
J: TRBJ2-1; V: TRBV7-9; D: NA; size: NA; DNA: TGTGCCAGCAGCTTAGGACAGCTAGGGCCAGGCACTGAGCAGTTCTTC; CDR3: CASSLGQLGPGTEQFF